The T cell receptor (beta chain) under discussion was sequenced for a study of T-cell memory formation after mild COVID-19. Looking at the study overall: TCR clustering was largely donor specific.

CDR1 is SGHTA, CDR2 FQGTGA, per germline. The CDR3 spans 15 residues. The V gene lost 3 bases and the J gene lost 1 base, with 9 bases spanning the gap. TCRdb itself ran the 5' RACE reads through MiXCR, one entry per CDR3 protein. In the table there are hundreds of thousands of distinct CDR3 sequences, 20% of which are singletons. This clonotype was counted a few times. Its specificity is not known. Findings and caveats of the study: Contracting clones, day 15 to 85, had balanced CD4/CD8, and later expanders favored CD4+. A second wave of clones peaked on day 37, and their SARS-CoV-2 specificity went unconfirmed.

The TCR sequence derives from an adult woman who had mild COVID-19 (a few samples of this study predate the infection). Cell type and time point are not known. The V and J genes are TRBV7-3 and TRBJ2-2; no clear D. Material: PBMCs or a T cell subset sorted from them (not recorded which). CDR3 residues: CASSLSVRNTGELFF. The CDR3 DNA is TGTGCCAGCAGCTTGTCAGTTAGGAACACCGGGGAGCTGTTTTTT.